The 31 T cell receptor beta chains below come from one sample, sequenced in a study of blood T cell repertoires in COVID-19. TCRdb's copy holds only in-frame clones and misses some; the assay was immunoSEQ multiplex PCR. The table lists 40,000 to 55,000 clones, 84% of them singletons. The sequencing sample was made of peripheral blood. Receptors originate from a human donor in a cohort sampled during active COVID-19.

This chain links TRBV6-2 or TRBV6-3 with TRBJ2-5; D not resolved. Looked up from germline, CDR1 is MNHEY and CDR2 is SVGEGT. Trimming stripped 2 bases from V and 0 bases from J, with 7 bases between. The length of the CDR3 is 14 residues. CDR3 in amino acids: CASSYVQYQETQYF. The CDR3 nucleotides read TGTGCCAGCAGTTACGTGCAGTACCAAGAGACCCAGTACTTC.

This chain connects TRBV19 to TRBJ2-7, with D perhaps matching TRBD1 (6 bases). CDR1 and CDR2 from the germline V gene are LNHDA and SQIVND (reference sequence). The CDR3 has 15 residues. The V end was cut by 5 bases, the J end by 4 bases, with 18 bases between. The CDR3 sequence: CASSLEGNRGYEQYF. CDR3 in DNA: TGTGCCAGTAGTCTTGAGGGGAATAGGGGGTACGAGCAGTACTTC.

This chain connects TRBV2 to TRBJ1-5; a possible D gene is TRBD1 (5 bases). The CDR3 runs to 15 residues. V lost 3 bases and J lost 2, with 11 bases in between. CDR1 is SNHLY and CDR2 is FYNNEI in the germline V gene. CDR3 sequence: CASSDQGQGNQPQHF. CDR3 sequence (DNA): TGTGCCAGCAGTGATCAGGGCCAGGGCAATCAGCCCCAGCATTTT. The variable domain in full, completed from reference TRBV2 and TRBJ1-5, reads EPEVTQTPSHQVTQMGQEVILRCVPISNHLYFYWYRQILGQKVEFLVSFYNNEISEKSEIFDDQFSVERPDGSNFTLKIRSTKLEDSAMYFCASSDQGQGNQPQHFGDGTRLSIL.

V is TRBV7-6 and J is TRBJ2-7, with 7 nucleotides matching TRBD1. The CDR3 spans 13 residues. CDR1 is SGHVS and CDR2 is FNYEAQ in the germline V gene. V shed 5 bases and J 2 bases; nucleotides not matched to a gene: 3. The CDR3 is CASSLGTAYEQYF. CDR3 sequence (DNA): TGTGCCAGCAGCCTAGGGACAGCCTACGAGCAGTACTTC.

The V and J genes are TRBV5-1 and TRBJ2-2; D remains ambiguous. CDR1 and CDR2 from the germline V gene are SGHRS and YFSETQ. The V gene lost 0 bases and the J gene lost 5 bases, with 11 bases spanning the gap. The CDR3 spans 15 residues. CDR3 sequence: CASSLANAGTGELFF. CDR3 DNA: TGCGCCAGCAGCTTGGCCAACGCCGGGACCGGGGAGCTGTTTTTT.

The V call is TRBV6-1, the J call TRBJ2-1; the D gene is possibly TRBD2 (6 bases). This CDR3 contains 13 residues. Germline V gene lookup returns CDR1 MNHNS and CDR2 SASEGT. Trimming left V 1 base short and J 8 bases short, with 9 bases between. CDR3 bases: TGTGCCAGCAGTGAAGGACAGCGGGATGAGCAGTTCTTC. It translates to CASSEGQRDEQFF.

This rearrangement joins TRBV2 to TRBJ2-1; TRBD2 matches at 12 bases. V gave up 6 bases and J gave up 7 bases; unmatched junction bases: 7. Germline V CDR1 and CDR2: SNHLY, FYNNEI. The CDR3 runs to 15 residues. DNA of the CDR3: TGTGCCAGCAGACTGACTAGCGGGAGTCCAAATGAGCAGTTCTTC. Its translation is CASRLTSGSPNEQFF.

This chain connects TRBV3-1 (or the pseudogene TRBV3-2) to TRBJ1-1; D might be TRBD1 (5 bases). V was trimmed by 2 bases and J by 6 bases, leaving 10 bases between them. The CDR3 length is 13 residues. The germline V gene encodes CDR1 LGHDT and CDR2 YNNKEL (reference sequence). CDR3: CASSQRGDAEAFF. In DNA form, the CDR3 reads TGTGCCAGCAGCCAACGGGGGGACGCTGAAGCTTTCTTT.

The table lists this clone with a count of one. The chain combines TRBV11-1 with TRBJ2-1; 12 bases match TRBD2. In germline, CDR1 is SGHAT, CDR2 FQDESV (reference sequence). Losses at the gene ends were 5 bases for V and 9 bases for J; bases not matched to a gene: 11. There are 16 residues in the CDR3. The CDR3 DNA reads as TGTGCCAGCAGCCCTGGACTAGCGGGGTCCTGGGGTGAGCAGTTCTTC. Its protein product is CASSPGLAGSWGEQFF.

The rearrangement links TRBV19 to TRBJ1-4, with 10 bases fitting TRBD1. The CDR3 is 15 residues long. Losses at the gene ends were 3 bases for V and 7 bases for J; bases not matched to a gene: 5. The V gene's germline CDR1 is LNHDA and CDR2 SQIVND (reference sequence). As DNA, the CDR3 is TGTGCCAGTAGTATCGGACAGGGGGTAGGTGAAAAACTGTTTTTT. Translation: CASSIGQGVGEKLFF.

The V and J genes are TRBV29-1 and TRBJ1-1, with D unclear. The germline V gene encodes CDR1 SQVTM and CDR2 ANQGSEA. The CDR3 runs 13 residues. V lost 6 bases, J lost 4 bases, and 15 bases lay in between. The CDR3 DNA follows: TGCAGCGTCTCCGGCAACACGGGCACTGAAGCTTTCTTT. It encodes CSVSGNTGTEAFF.

The chain combines TRBV3-1 (or the pseudogene TRBV3-2) with TRBJ2-7, with TRBD2 as a possible D gene (6 bases). Trimming stripped 0 bases from V and 3 bases from J, with 12 bases between. The CDR3 is 15 amino acids. Looked up from germline, CDR1 is LGHDT and CDR2 is YNNKEL (reference sequence). CDR3 sequence (DNA): TGTGCCAGCAGCCAAGATGCGGGGAGGAGCTACGAGCAGTACTTC. Amino acids: CASSQDAGRSYEQYF.

The rearrangement uses TRBV27 and TRBJ1-1, with 8 bases matching TRBD1. Germline CDR1 MNHEY, CDR2 SMNVEV (reference sequence). This CDR3 has 13 residues. Trimming took 5 bases from V and 4 from J; bases not matched to a gene: 3. Here the CDR3 reads CASSPGQGTEAFF. The DNA of the CDR3 is TGTGCCAGCAGTCCCGGACAGGGCACTGAAGCTTTCTTT.

The chain joins TRBV27 to TRBJ2-5; 10 bases align to TRBD2. J gave up 5 bases and V 6 bases, and 9 bases lay outside the gene matches. The length of the CDR3 is 15 residues. Germline V lookup: CDR1 MNHEY, CDR2 SMNVEV (reference sequence). CDR3 coding DNA: TGTGCCAGCAGGAAGAATAGCGGGAGGACGGAGACCCAGTACTTC. Translation: CASRKNSGRTETQYF.

As regards this clone: The sample contains more than one DNA sequence encoding this CDR3. V is TRBV5-1 and J is TRBJ2-5; D possibly corresponds to TRBD2 (5 bases). Germline V gene data show CDR1 as SGHRS and CDR2 as YFSETQ. With 0 bases removed from V and 1 base from J, the gap between germline ends came to 7 bases. CDR3 length equals 14 residues. CDR3 bases: TGCGCCAGCAGCTTGGGGACTGTCCAAGAGACCCAGTACTTC. Protein sequence: CASSLGTVQETQYF.

The chain is built from TRBV7-9 and TRBJ2-2, with a tentative D call TRBD2 (6 bases). The CDR3 consists of 14 residues. V was cut by 5 bases and J by 4 bases, with 11 bases left in between. Germline CDR1 is SEHNR and CDR2 is FQNEAQ (reference sequence). The CDR3 region has the DNA TGTGCCAGCAGCCGCCTCGGGGGCACCGGGGAGCTGTTTTTT. Its protein is CASSRLGGTGELFF.

This rearrangement joins TRBV27 to TRBJ2-4, with 7 nucleotides matching TRBD2. Losses at the gene ends were 2 bases for V and 5 bases for J; bases not matched to a gene: 3. CDR1 is MNHEY, CDR2 SMNVEV, per germline (reference sequence). This CDR3 spans 14 amino acids. CDR3 sequence (DNA): TGTGCCAGCAGTTTAAGCGGGACCCAAAACATTCAGTACTTC. The encoded protein is CASSLSGTQNIQYF.

The chain is built from TRBV24-1 and TRBJ2-3, with unresolved D. CDR3 length: 12 residues. V was trimmed by 6 bases and J by 1 base, leaving 4 bases between them. Germline CDR1 KGHDR, CDR2 SFDVKD. CDR3 protein: CATSPGTDTQYF. The CDR3 DNA reads TGTGCCACCAGTCCGGGCACAGATACGCAGTATTTT.

This sequence joins TRBV18 and TRBJ1-5, with unresolved D. Germline assignment: CDR1 KGHSH and CDR2 LQKENI. This CDR3 has 14 residues. V was trimmed by 6 bases and J by 0 bases, leaving 9 bases between them. In DNA form, the CDR3 reads TGTGCCAGCTCCCTGGAGTATAGCAATCAGCCCCAGCATTTT. Protein: CASSLEYSNQPQHF.

The chain carries TRBV14 and TRBJ2-2; 7 positions match TRBD1. After removal of 4 bases from V and 6 bases from J, the junction contained 11 bases not matched to a gene. This CDR3 spans 16 amino acids. The germline CDR1 and CDR2 sequences are SGHDN and FVKESK. The CDR3 DNA sequence: TGTGCCAGCAGCCCGGGACAGAACTTAATCCCCGGGGAGCTGTTTTTT. Translated: CASSPGQNLIPGELFF.

The V call is TRBV2, the J call TRBJ1-4; 7 bases align to TRBD1. Germline trimming cut 10 bases from V and 3 bases from J; bases unmatched to any gene: 5. In germline, CDR1 is SNHLY, CDR2 FYNNEI. This CDR3 has 13 amino acids. The CDR3 DNA reads TGTGCCACCGCGGGACAGCCTAATGAAAAACTGTTTTTT. This gives the protein CATAGQPNEKLFF.

The chain uses TRBV5-1 and TRBJ1-3; 7 bases are shared with TRBD1. This CDR3 is built from 15 residues. Germline CDR1 reads SGHRS; CDR2 reads YFSETQ. V was clipped by 2 bases and J by 1 base; unmatched bases: 3. CDR3 residues: CASSFGTASGNTIYF. CDR3 nucleotides: TGCGCCAGCAGCTTTGGGACAGCTTCTGGAAACACCATATATTTT.

This clone was observed once. This sequence joins TRBV5-6 and TRBJ1-4, with 12 bases fitting TRBD1. CDR1 SGHDT and CDR2 YYEEEE come from the germline V gene. This CDR3 is built from 19 residues. J gave up 5 bases and V 4 bases, and 15 bases lay outside the gene matches. The CDR3 sequence: CASSDGTGGPVASNEKLFF. The DNA for the CDR3 is TGTGCCAGCAGCGATGGGACAGGGGGCCCCGTCGCGTCAAATGAAAAACTGTTTTTT.

The V gene is TRBV27, the J gene TRBJ1-1; D is uncertain. Germline V lookup: CDR1 MNHEY, CDR2 SMNVEV (reference sequence). The CDR3 is 13 amino acids. Trimming removed 2 bases from V and 8 bases from J, with 12 bases in between. CDR3 sequence: CASSLEVGEEAFF. The CDR3 DNA reads TGTGCCAGCAGTTTAGAGGTTGGCGAAGAAGCTTTCTTT.

With respect to this clone: One junction end does not reproduce the germline sequence, and a read error may be involved. This chain joins TRBV9 and TRBJ2-7; 10 positions agree with TRBD2. In germline, CDR1 is SGDLS, CDR2 YYNGEE. This CDR3 region has 15 residues. CDR3 in amino acids: CASSRSSGSSNEQYF. The CDR3, as DNA: TGTGCCAGCAGCCGGTCTAGCGGGAGCTCCAACGAGCAGTACTTC.

V and J are TRBV4-1 and TRBJ1-5; D possibly corresponds to TRBD1 (6 bases). CDR1 is MGHRA, CDR2 YSYEKL, per germline. Trimming removed 0 bases at V and 6 bases at J, with 18 bases between. The CDR3 consists of 17 residues. The CDR3 loop is CASSQDRGAGLSQPQHF. Written as DNA, the CDR3 is TGCGCCAGCAGCCAAGATCGGGGGGCAGGGTTAAGTCAGCCCCAGCATTTT.

This clone was detected only a few times. The chain is built from TRBV3-1 (or the pseudogene TRBV3-2) and TRBJ2-1; 8 bases match TRBD2. This CDR3 is built from 16 residues. Germline V lookup: CDR1 LGHDT, CDR2 YNNKEL (reference sequence). V gave up 5 bases and J gave up 0 bases; unmatched junction bases: 6. CDR3 in DNA: TGTGCCAGCAGCTGGCCGGGAGGGTACTCCTACAATGAGCAGTTCTTC. This gives the protein CASSWPGGYSYNEQFF.

This clone appeared a few times. The V call is TRBV7-2, the J call TRBJ2-1, with 8 positions matching TRBD2. This CDR3 has 15 residues. Germline loops: CDR1 SGHTA, CDR2 FQGNSA. Losses at the gene ends were 8 bases for V and 4 bases for J; bases not matched to a gene: 10. The CDR3 spells CASREGYGGYNEQFF. CDR3 nucleotide sequence: TGTGCCAGCCGGGAGGGCTACGGGGGTTACAATGAGCAGTTCTTC.

This clone appeared once. The chain recombines TRBV4-3 with TRBJ2-7; 11 nucleotides align to TRBD2. Germline assignment: CDR1 LGHNA and CDR2 YSLEER. V gave up 1 base and J gave up 2 bases; unmatched junction bases: 1. This CDR3 has 15 amino acids. In DNA, the CDR3 is TGCGCCAGCAGCCAAGTAGCGGGAGGGCCCTACGAGCAGTACTTC. Protein product: CASSQVAGGPYEQYF.

This rearrangement joins TRBV7-2 to TRBJ1-4, with 9 bases aligning to TRBD1. Trimming removed 3 bases from V and 6 bases from J; junction bases left unmatched: 2. Germline V gene data show CDR1 as SGHTA and CDR2 as FQGNSA. There are 14 residues in the CDR3. The CDR3 nucleotides are TGTGCCAGCAGCTTCGACAGGGGGGATGAAAAACTGTTTTTT. Translation: CASSFDRGDEKLFF.

This clone was picked up a small number of times. V usage is TRBV30 and J usage is TRBJ2-3; 8 bases are a match to TRBD2. Germline V gene lookup returns CDR1 GTSNPN and CDR2 SVGIG (reference sequence). The CDR3 sequence is 17 residues long. Trimming cost V 6 bases and J 1 base; bases outside gene matches: 15. The CDR3 protein is CACPLGSTSGGTDTQYF. The CDR3 DNA reads TGTGCCTGCCCATTAGGCTCCACTAGCGGCGGCACAGATACGCAGTATTTT.